This section outlines one T cell receptor beta chain sequence together with its context. Antigen specificity is unknown. These data belong to a study of siplizumab effects on memory and regulatory T cells. Regarding the study as a whole: The alloresponse seemed to draw substantially on naive T cells, which appeared more diverse than memory cells.

Assay used: immunoSEQ multiplex PCR; TCRdb lists only in-frame clones, some missing. The table shows 100,000 or so clones, with about 91% occurring only once. With 8 bases removed from V and 5 bases from J, the gap between germline ends came to 10 bases. Germline CDR1 and CDR2: SNHLY and FYNNEI. The CDR3 covers 11 residues. This clonotype was sampled from a human donor in good health. This rearrangement joins TRBV2 to TRBJ2-7; D is possibly TRBD1 or TRBD2 (5 bases each). The specimen sequenced was Tregs sorted from blood. The CDR3 DNA reads TGTGCCAGCCAGATGGGGGACGAGCAGTACTTC. It codes for CASQMGDEQYF.